The next 27 T cell receptor beta chains were all read from a single sample in a study of blood T cell repertoires in COVID-19. Here immunoSEQ multiplex PCR was the method, and the copy in TCRdb shows in-frame clones only, minus some. Here the sample spans 300,000 or so clones, about 89% being singletons. The sample was peripheral blood. These receptors all come from a young woman with COVID-19, enrolled during active disease.

The V gene is TRBV25-1, the J gene TRBJ1-1; 7 bases are shared with TRBD1. This CDR3 has 16 residues. J lost 2 bases, V lost 0 bases, and 6 bases had no gene match. Germline V gives CDR1 MGHDK, CDR2 SYGVNS. CDR3 protein: CASSEYSGQVNTEAFF. The DNA for the CDR3 is TGTGCCAGCAGTGAATATTCCGGACAGGTCAACACTGAAGCTTTCTTT. Drawing the rest from reference TRBV25-1 and TRBJ1-1, the complete variable domain is EADIYQTPRYLVIGTGKKITLECSQTMGHDKMYWYQQDPGMELHLIHYSYGVNSTEKGDLSSESTVSRIRTEHFPLTLESARPSHTSQYLCASSEYSGQVNTEAFFGQGTRLTVV.

This chain uses TRBV20-1 with TRBJ1-5; D gene unclear. The V end lost 3 bases, the J end lost 6 bases, and 18 bases lay between the germline ends. The CDR3 length is 15 residues. Per the germline V gene, CDR1 is DFQATT and CDR2 is SNEGSKA (reference sequence). The CDR3 DNA reads TGCAGTGCTAGTGGGCAGAATTTAGAGGGTCAGCCCCAGCATTTT. It specifies CSASGQNLEGQPQHF.

The chain uses TRBV19 and TRBJ2-1, with 9 nucleotides matching TRBD1. CDR1 LNHDA and CDR2 SQIVND come from the germline V gene (reference sequence). This CDR3 spans 15 amino acids. V was pared by 10 bases and J by 7 bases, with 14 bases of the junction left unmatched. The CDR3 nucleotides read TGTGCCACCTCTACCGGGACAGGGAATATGAATGAGCAGTTCTTC. Translated: CATSTGTGNMNEQFF.

The V and J genes are TRBV5-5 and TRBJ2-7; D is unclear. V was cut by 0 bases and J by 2 bases, with 12 bases left in between. This CDR3 region has 15 residues. CDR1 is SGHKS, CDR2 YYEKEE, per germline (reference sequence). The CDR3 loop reads CASSLETGVTYEQYF. CDR3 DNA sequence: TGTGCCAGCAGCTTGGAGACGGGTGTTACCTACGAGCAGTACTTC.

The chain joins TRBV5-4 to TRBJ2-7; D is ambiguous. Germline V gives CDR1 SGHNT, CDR2 YYREEE (reference sequence). V was trimmed by 1 base and J by 4 bases, leaving 9 bases between them. There are 13 residues in the CDR3. The DNA for the CDR3 is TGTGCCAGCAGCTTGAACAACCCGTACGAGCAGTACTTC. It translates to CASSLNNPYEQYF.

J is TRBJ1-5 and V is TRBV30; 9 nucleotides align to TRBD1. This CDR3 spans 16 amino acids. Trimming took 0 bases from V and 7 from J; bases not matched to a gene: 10. Germline lookup yields CDR1 GTSNPN and CDR2 SVGIG (reference sequence). Here the CDR3 DNA reads TGTGCCTGGAGTGTACCGGACAGGGGCAGGGGGCAGCCCCAGCATTTT. Amino acids: CAWSVPDRGRGQPQHF.

The genes are TRBV18 and TRBJ2-1; TRBD2 might be the D (5 bases). With 4 bases removed from V and 5 bases from J, the gap between germline ends came to 9 bases. CDR3 length equals 13 residues. Germline assignment: CDR1 KGHSH and CDR2 LQKENI. The CDR3 sequence is CASSQLGDNEQFF. CDR3 nucleotide sequence: TGTGCCAGCTCACAACTAGGTGACAATGAGCAGTTCTTC.

The rearrangement joins TRBV7-2 to TRBJ1-5; TRBD1 agrees at 7 bases. This CDR3 has 14 residues. J was trimmed by 7 bases and V by 4 bases; bases with no gene match: 7. Germline V gene lookup returns CDR1 SGHTA and CDR2 FQGNSA. CDR3 sequence (DNA): TGTGCCAGCAGCTCCCAACAGGGGCACCAGCCCCAGCATTTT. Residues: CASSSQQGHQPQHF. Together with reference TRBV7-2 and TRBJ1-5, the CDR3 gives the full variable domain: GAGVSQSPSNKVTEKGKDVELRCDPISGHTALYWYRQSLGQGLEFLIYFQGNSAPDKSGLPSDRFSAERTGGSVSTLTIQRTQQEDSAVYLCASSSQQGHQPQHFGDGTRLSIL.

This clone was picked up one time. V usage is TRBV5-1 and J usage is TRBJ2-2, with 7 bases lining up with TRBD1. The CDR3 has 14 amino acids. V dropped 4 bases and J dropped 5; count of bases not matched to a gene: 5. Germline V gene data show CDR1 as SGHRS and CDR2 as YFSETQ. The CDR3 protein is CASSPTTGTGELFF. The CDR3, as DNA: TGCGCCAGCAGCCCAACGACAGGGACCGGGGAGCTGTTTTTT.

The CDR3 coding sequence is TGTGCCAGCAGTATCTGGCCGCGGGGCACTGAAGCTTTCTTT. It specifies CASSIWPRGTEAFF. The genes are TRBV28 and TRBJ1-1, with D uncertain. This CDR3 is built from 14 residues. V was trimmed by 5 bases and J by 4 bases, leaving 14 bases between them. In germline, CDR1 is MDHEN, CDR2 SYDVKM.

In its sample, this clone was seen a few times. The chain carries TRBV30 and TRBJ1-3; TRBD1 is a possible D gene (5 bases). With 3 bases removed from V and 3 bases from J, the gap between germline ends came to 9 bases. The CDR3 is made up of 13 amino acids. Germline V gene lookup returns CDR1 GTSNPN and CDR2 SVGIG (reference sequence). CDR3: CAWSGGDGNTIYF. The DNA of the CDR3 is TGTGCCTGGAGCGGGGGGGATGGAAACACCATATATTTT.

The J gene is TRBJ2-2, the V gene TRBV25-1, with 8 bases aligning to TRBD1. Germline CDR1 MGHDK, CDR2 SYGVNS. After removal of 3 bases from V and 8 bases from J, the junction contained 8 bases not matched to a gene. The CDR3 length is 15 residues. CDR3 region: CASSELDRAAGELFF. The CDR3 bases are TGTGCCAGCAGTGAGTTGGACAGGGCGGCGGGGGAGCTGTTTTTT.

This chain connects TRBV10-3 to TRBJ2-1; TRBD1 matches 9 bases. V lost 5 bases and J lost 0; bases outside the gene matches: 8. This CDR3 has 17 amino acids. From germline, CDR1 is ENHRY and CDR2 SYGVKD. This CDR3 reads CAISQRTGESSYNEQFF. The CDR3 nucleotides read TGTGCCATCAGTCAAAGGACAGGGGAAAGCTCCTACAATGAGCAGTTCTTC.

The chain couples TRBV2 to TRBJ1-1, with a possible D match to TRBD1 (6 bases). Germline V gene sequence: CDR1 SNHLY, CDR2 FYNNEI. V lost 3 bases, J lost 9 bases, and 14 bases lay in between. This CDR3 comprises 13 residues. The CDR3, as DNA: TGTGCCAGCAGTGAGATCACGGGGGGCAAAGCTTTCTTT. Protein product: CASSEITGGKAFF. Together with reference TRBV2 and TRBJ1-1, the CDR3 gives the full variable domain: EPEVTQTPSHQVTQMGQEVILRCVPISNHLYFYWYRQILGQKVEFLVSFYNNEISEKSEIFDDQFSVERPDGSNFTLKIRSTKLEDSAMYFCASSEITGGKAFFGQGTRLTVV.

This sequence joins TRBV19 and TRBJ2-1; D unclear. V was shortened by 3 bases and J by 2 bases, with 8 bases between the two germline ends. The CDR3 contains 14 residues. In germline, CDR1 is LNHDA, CDR2 SQIVND (reference sequence). The CDR3 sequence: CASSISTPYNEQFF. For the CDR3, the DNA is TGTGCCAGTAGTATCTCAACACCCTACAATGAGCAGTTCTTC.

The rearrangement uses TRBV7-9 and TRBJ2-7, with 12 positions matching TRBD2. This CDR3 has 18 amino acids. Germline lookup yields CDR1 SEHNR and CDR2 FQNEAQ (reference sequence). The V and J ends lost 4 bases and 0 bases, in that order; junction bases with no gene match: 10. The DNA of the CDR3 is TGTGCCAGCAGCTCGGGACTAGCGGGCCCCACTAGCTCCTACGAGCAGTACTTC. Its translation is CASSSGLAGPTSSYEQYF. Based on the CDR3 plus reference TRBV7-9 and TRBJ2-7, the full variable domain is DTGVSQNPRHKITKRGQNVTFRCDPISEHNRLYWYRQTLGQGPEFLTYFQNEAQLEKSRLLSDRFSAERPKGSFSTLEIQRTEQGDSAMYLCASSSGLAGPTSSYEQYFGPGTRLTVT.

This clone came up once. At one end, the junction sequence differs from germline, possibly due to a read error. The chain combines TRBV30 with TRBJ2-5; D may be TRBD2 (6 bases). The CDR3 runs 12 residues. Per the germline V gene, CDR1 is GTSNPN and CDR2 is SVGIG (reference sequence). The CDR3 reads CAWTASEKTQYF. The DNA of the CDR3 is TGTGCGTGGACGGCTAGCGAGAAGACCCAGTACTTC.

The V gene is TRBV30, the J gene TRBJ1-1, with 8 bases that match TRBD1. From germline, CDR1 is GTSNPN and CDR2 SVGIG (reference sequence). V was clipped by 0 bases and J by 3 bases; unmatched bases: 0. The CDR3 totals 13 residues. The CDR3 nucleotides are TGTGCCTGGAGTGTACAGGGGGACACTGAAGCTTTCTTT. Amino acid sequence: CAWSVQGDTEAFF.

The V and J genes are TRBV13 and TRBJ2-1; 8 bases map to TRBD2. Germline V gives CDR1 PRHDT, CDR2 FYEKMQ (reference sequence). The V gene end was trimmed by 4 bases and the J gene end by 1 base; junction bases not matched to a gene: 6. The CDR3 runs 16 residues. The CDR3 DNA is TGTGCCAGCAGCTCACGGGAGGGGAGGTCCTACAATGAGCAGTTCTTC. This codes for CASSSREGRSYNEQFF.

This clone was seen a single time. The J gene is TRBJ1-5, the V gene TRBV16; D is unresolved. The CDR3 is made up of 14 amino acids. CDR1 and CDR2 from the germline V gene are KGHSY and FQNENV. Trimming stripped 0 bases from V and 11 bases from J, with 14 bases between. The CDR3 protein is CASSQSPRYLTQHF. The CDR3 coding sequence is TGTGCCAGCAGCCAATCGCCCCGTTACTTAACCCAGCATTTT.

The rearrangement links TRBV27 to TRBJ2-5; D is ambiguous. V lost 0 bases and J 4 bases, leaving 6 bases between the germline ends. This CDR3 contains 13 residues. Germline V gives CDR1 MNHEY, CDR2 SMNVEV (reference sequence). CDR3 bases: TGTGCCAGCAGTTTATCCCTTCGAGAGACCCAGTACTTC. This codes for CASSLSLRETQYF.

The chain uses TRBV10-2 and TRBJ1-4; 7 positions agree with TRBD1. V trimming: 3 bases; J trimming: 4 bases; junction bases outside the gene matches: 5. Germline lookup yields CDR1 WSHSY and CDR2 SAAADI. This CDR3 has 15 amino acids. CDR3 loop: CASSDPDRNNEKLFF. The CDR3 DNA is TGCGCCAGCAGTGATCCGGACAGGAATAATGAAAAACTGTTTTTT.

The chain recombines TRBV6-5 with TRBJ1-1; D is undetermined. The CDR3 covers 14 residues. Germline V gives CDR1 MNHEY, CDR2 SVGAGI. V lost 6 bases to trimming and J lost 1 base, with 12 bases between them. The CDR3 is CASRTLKTNTEAFF. The CDR3 nucleotides are TGTGCCAGCAGGACTTTAAAGACGAACACTGAAGCTTTCTTT.

V usage is TRBV27 and J usage is TRBJ2-3; 12 positions agree with TRBD2. Trimming took 3 bases from V and 4 from J; bases not matched to a gene: 5. Germline loops: CDR1 MNHEY, CDR2 SMNVEV (reference sequence). The CDR3 runs 16 residues. CDR3 amino acids: CASSLSSGRASDTQYF. CDR3 DNA sequence: TGTGCCAGCAGTTTGTCTAGCGGGAGGGCCTCAGATACGCAGTATTTT.

This clone was counted once. Other DNA sequences in the same sample also yield this CDR3. The CDR3 reads CASRGLAGYNEQFF. The CDR3 DNA sequence: TGTGCCAGCCGGGGGCTAGCGGGATATAATGAGCAGTTCTTC. The chain joins TRBV2 to TRBJ2-1; TRBD2 agrees at 9 bases. CDR3 size: 14 residues. Trimming took 8 bases from V and 7 from J; bases not matched to a gene: 9. Germline V gene data show CDR1 as SNHLY and CDR2 as FYNNEI.

This clone has a handful of counts. This chain uses TRBV28 with TRBJ2-3; TRBD2 agrees at 10 bases. The J segment lost 5 bases and the V segment lost 10 bases, leaving 12 bases of the junction unmatched. Germline V gives CDR1 MDHEN, CDR2 SYDVKM. This CDR3 has 15 amino acids. CDR3 loop: CAMGGKAGGEDTQYF. Here the CDR3 DNA reads TGTGCCATGGGTGGAAAAGCGGGAGGGGAAGATACGCAGTATTTT.

CDR3 nucleotides: TGTGCCAGCAGATCAGGGACTGAAGCTTTCTTT. Translating gives CASRSGTEAFF. The chain links TRBV7-2 to TRBJ1-1; D might be TRBD1 (5 bases). Trimming cost V 6 bases and J 5 bases, with 7 bases left between them. Germline-derived CDR1 and CDR2 are SGHTA and FQGNSA. This CDR3 is built from 11 residues.